Listed here are 11 T cell receptor beta chains from one sample, sequenced in a study of OX40 agonist ivuxolimab in advanced cancers. TCRdb keeps only in-frame clones here, not all; method: immunoSEQ multiplex PCR. The profile shows fewer than 25,000 clones, around 85% of them singletons. This material consisted of CD4+ or CD8+ T cells sorted from blood, taken in a trial of the OX40 agonist ivuxolimab. The receptors come from an adult with an advanced solid tumor such as melanoma, head and neck, liver or kidney cancer.

This chain's CDR3 is CASSQDQGPRRAGANVLTF. CDR3 bases: TGCGCCAGCAGCCAAGATCAGGGACCTAGGAGGGCTGGGGCCAACGTCCTGACTTTC. The gene calls are TRBV4-3 and TRBJ2-6, with D possibly TRBD2 on 6 matching bases. The germline V gene encodes CDR1 LGHNA and CDR2 YSLEER. V lost 0 bases to trimming and J lost 2 bases, with 17 bases between them. The CDR3 sequence is 19 residues long.

J is TRBJ2-7 and V is TRBV29-1; tentative D call: TRBD1 (7 bases). The CDR3 loop spans 12 amino acids. Germline V CDR1 and CDR2: SQVTM, ANQGSEA. With 6 bases removed from V and 1 base from J, the gap between germline ends came to 10 bases. CDR3 sequence: CSVRGDSYEQYF. CDR3 bases: TGCAGCGTCAGGGGGGATTCCTACGAGCAGTACTTC.

The chain links TRBV7-8 to TRBJ1-1; D gene uncertain. This CDR3 region has 13 residues. The germline V and J ends were trimmed by 2 bases and 1 base, with 5 bases remaining between them. Germline lookup yields CDR1 SGHVS and CDR2 FQNEAQ. The CDR3 loop is CASSLLGNTEAFF. The CDR3 DNA is TGTGCCAGCAGCTTATTAGGGAACACTGAAGCTTTCTTT.

CDR3 sequence reads: CASSVDRNQPQHF. Here the CDR3 DNA reads TGCGCCAGCAGTGTAGACAGGAATCAGCCCCAGCATTTT. The rearrangement uses TRBV5-1 and TRBJ1-5, with D tentatively TRBD1 (6 bases). Germline assignment: CDR1 SGHRS and CDR2 YFSETQ. CDR3 length equals 13 residues. V was shortened by 5 bases and J by 4 bases, with 10 bases between the two germline ends.

The chain is built from TRBV2 and TRBJ1-1; D perhaps matches TRBD1 (5 bases). V was clipped by 6 bases and J by 5 bases, with 16 bases between them. Germline-derived CDR1 and CDR2 are SNHLY and FYNNEI. The CDR3 extends over 14 amino acids. CDR3 sequence (DNA): TGTGCCAGCAGGAAGGGTGGGGCTGGGACTGAAGCTTTCTTT. Its protein product is CASRKGGAGTEAFF.

This sequence joins TRBV2 and TRBJ2-2; D might be TRBD1 or TRBD2, each matching 5 bases. The CDR3 has 15 amino acids. Trimming removed 8 bases at V and 6 bases at J, with 19 bases between. The germline CDR1 and CDR2 sequences are SNHLY and FYNNEI. The CDR3: CASALRGSGPGELFF. In nucleotides, the CDR3 is TGTGCCAGCGCTTTACGGGGTTCGGGACCCGGGGAGCTGTTTTTT.

A single count supports this clone. The chain carries TRBV10-3 and TRBJ2-7, with a weak D call TRBD2 (5 bases). Germline values: CDR1 ENHRY, CDR2 SYGVKD. The CDR3 contains 15 residues. Trimming removed 3 bases at V and 5 bases at J, with 17 bases between. CDR3: CAISEGEGETNEQYF. CDR3 nucleotides: TGTGCCATCAGTGAAGGAGAGGGAGAAACGAACGAGCAGTACTTC.

The gene calls are TRBV5-1 and TRBJ2-6; possibly TRBD2 for D (6 bases). V lost 0 bases and J 0 bases, leaving 13 bases between the germline ends. CDR3 size: 18 residues. Germline loops: CDR1 SGHRS, CDR2 YFSETQ. The CDR3 sequence is CASSLVGTASSGANVLTF. The CDR3 DNA sequence: TGCGCCAGCAGCTTGGTTGGGACTGCCAGCTCTGGGGCCAACGTCCTGACTTTC.

With regard to this clone: One end of the junction does not line up with germline, which may come from a read error. Other DNA sequences of this sample code for an identical CDR3. The chain recombines TRBV7-9 with TRBJ1-1; D unclear. Germline CDR1 is SEHNR and CDR2 is FQNEAQ (reference sequence). This CDR3 has 13 amino acids. The CDR3 region has the DNA TGCGCCAGCAGCCAGACGGTGAACACTGAAGCTTTCTTT. Its translation: CASSQTVNTEAFF.

The V call is TRBV9, the J call TRBJ2-5; 9 positions agree with TRBD2. Germline values: CDR1 SGDLS, CDR2 YYNGEE. V shed 0 bases and J 1 base; nucleotides not matched to a gene: 13. The CDR3 sequence is 19 residues long. CDR3 DNA: TGTGCCAGCAGCGTAGCCGCGGGGGGGCTCAGGGGTGGCCAAGAGACCCAGTACTTC. Translating gives CASSVAAGGLRGGQETQYF.

The chain employs TRBV12-5 and TRBJ2-7, with 7 bases matching TRBD1. The CDR3 contains 13 residues. J lost 12 bases, V lost 6 bases, and 14 bases had no gene match. Germline loops: CDR1 LGHNT, CDR2 FRNRAP. For the CDR3, the DNA is TGTGCTAGTGGCTCAGACAGGGTTCACCAACTGTACTTC. Its protein is CASGSDRVHQLYF.